Shown below are 8 T cell receptor beta chains from a single sample sequenced in a study of T cells in Graves' hyperthyroidism and ophthalmopathy. What was amplified from RNA transcripts were TCR beta CDR3 regions. HTBI primers drove first-round RT-PCR of the TCR CDR3. TCRdb recomputed calls from the multiplex PCR reads with MiXCR, one row per CDR3 protein. Of some 760,000 distinct CDR3 sequences in the sample, about 14% are singletons; the top ten hold 10% to 13%. Sequences were obtained from blood. The receptors were sampled from a woman in her late teens or twenties with Graves' hyperthyroidism.

This clonotype showed up many times. The rearrangement links TRBV2 to TRBJ1-1; possibly TRBD1 for D (5 bases). V was trimmed by 2 bases and J by 0 bases, leaving 16 bases between them. CDR1 is SNHLY, CDR2 FYNNEI, per germline. The CDR3 runs 17 residues. The CDR3 nucleotides read TGTGCCAGCAGTGAAAATCCTCCCTGGGGGGTGAACACTGAAGCTTTCTTT. Translation: CASSENPPWGVNTEAFF.

The rearrangement joins TRBV4-1 to TRBJ2-1, with 7 bases fitting TRBD1. With 4 bases clipped from V and 6 bases from J, the junction kept 12 bases outside the gene matches. Germline V gene data show CDR1 as MGHRA and CDR2 as YSYEKL. This CDR3 contains 16 residues. The CDR3 DNA reads as TGCGCCAGCAGCCGCATGCCGGGACAGCTTCTCAATGAGCAGTTCTTC. Its translation is CASSRMPGQLLNEQFF.

There are many counts of this clonotype. The chain uses TRBV27 and TRBJ2-2; possible D gene TRBD1, 6 bases. The CDR3 is 14 residues long. V gave up 2 bases and J gave up 7 bases, with 11 bases separating them. Germline V gene data show CDR1 as MNHEY and CDR2 as SMNVEV (reference sequence). DNA of the CDR3: TGTGCCAGCAGTTTACTGGGGGCGGTCGGGGAGCTGTTTTTT. The encoded protein is CASSLLGAVGELFF.

This clonotype was observed a few times. Because it lacks the conserved phenylalanine or tryptophan at the end, this CDR3 is likely a read error. This chain uses TRBV7-9 with TRBJ2-1; D is uncertain. The length of the CDR3 is 15 residues. Germline CDR1 and CDR2: SEHNR and FQNEAQ (reference sequence). Trimming stripped 2 bases from V and 3 bases from J, with 11 bases between. For the CDR3, the DNA is TGTGCCAGCAGCTTACGTGGTTCCAACTACAATGAGCAGTTCTCC. Protein: CASSLRGSNYNEQFS.

Remarks on this clonotype: A much larger clone is a single base away; this may be a read error. The chain couples TRBV30 to TRBJ2-3; TRBD1 agrees at 7 bases. The CDR3 extends over 18 amino acids. CDR1 is GTSNPN, CDR2 SVGIG, per germline (reference sequence). DNA of the CDR3: TGTGCCCGGAGTTCCAATTTAGTCGGGACAGAGCTCACAGATACGCAGTATTTT. This translates into CARSSNLVGTELTDTQYF.

This clonotype was observed a few times. V and J are TRBV6-1 and TRBJ1-1; D remains unclear. The CDR3 runs to 14 residues. Germline CDR1 MNHNS, CDR2 SASEGT. V was trimmed by 7 bases and J by 0 bases, leaving 12 bases between them. For the CDR3, the DNA is TGTGCCAGCACCTCGACCGGTATGAACACTGAAGCTTTCTTT. Amino acids: CASTSTGMNTEAFF.

This clonotype has ten or more counts. The rearrangement uses TRBV7-9 and TRBJ1-2, with a tentative D call TRBD1 (6 bases). CDR1 is SEHNR, CDR2 FQNEAQ, per germline (reference sequence). The CDR3 extends over 13 amino acids. V was cut by 5 bases and J by 4 bases, with 11 bases left in between. The CDR3 sequence: CASSGGGLYGYTF. The DNA for the CDR3 is TGTGCCAGCAGCGGAGGGGGGCTCTATGGCTACACCTTC. The variable domain in full, completed from reference TRBV7-9 and TRBJ1-2, reads DTGVSQNPRHKITKRGQNVTFRCDPISEHNRLYWYRQTLGQGPEFLTYFQNEAQLEKSRLLSDRFSAERPKGSFSTLEIQRTEQGDSAMYLCASSGGGLYGYTFGSGTRLTVV.

This clonotype was seen repeatedly, ten times or more. The J gene is TRBJ2-1, the V gene TRBV5-6; the D call may be TRBD1 or TRBD2 (5 bases each). The CDR3 spans 16 residues. Germline V gene sequence: CDR1 SGHDT, CDR2 YYEEEE. V lost 1 base, J lost 1 base, and 12 bases lay in between. The chain's CDR3 is CASSLYDGGSYNEQFF. CDR3 DNA sequence: TGTGCCAGCAGCTTGTATGATGGGGGTTCCTACAATGAGCAGTTCTTC. The entire variable domain, with the rest obtained from reference TRBV5-6 and TRBJ2-1, is as follows: DAGVTQSPTHLIKTRGQQVTLRCSPKSGHDTVSWYQQALGQGPQFIFQYYEEEERQRGNFPDRFSGHQFPNYSSELNVNALLLGDSALYLCASSLYDGGSYNEQFFGPGTRLTVL.